Reported below is one T cell receptor beta chain. This receptor's antigen is unknown. No quality values exist for individual bases; no much larger clone is one base distant. The sample carries other DNA sequences with the same CDR3. The immunoSEQ Assay, a bias-controlled multiplex PCR, was used to amplify TCRbeta CDR3 regions from genomic DNA. As for the original processing: Nucleated cell counts per sample were estimated from amplification of reference gene primers within the assay. To quantify the absolute abundance of each unique TCRbeta CDR3 rearrangement, sequence reads were collapsed and filtered. For each sample, productive Simpson clonality was calculated as the square root of Simpson's diversity index over productive rearrangements. This is the immuneACCESS table as TCRdb keeps it, with only in-frame sequences that have V and J called. A part of the clones is gone; compared with another copy, unresolved V genes explain less than half, and the rest is unexplained. V and J calls and clone size are as listed in that table; D and trimming were resolved from the DNA. This sample has approximately 260,000 clones in its table, and approximately 88% of those were observed once. Roughly 10% of the sample belongs to the ten largest clones.

At one collaborating source in Seattle, patients were enrolled during active infection and were followed longitudinally through the course of disease. Whole blood was collected in K2EDTA tubes by collaborating institutions according to the institutions' own protocols. Collaborator samples were shipped for TCRbeta analysis as frozen whole blood, isolated PBMCs, or DNA extracted from either sample type. At the junction V is shortened by 0 bases and J by 2 bases, with 5 bases in between. From its cysteine to its phenylalanine, the CDR3 spans 14 amino acids. Only the CDR3 DNA stays, 42 bases, in frame from base 1. From the germline V gene, CDR1 is SGHRS and CDR2 is YFSETQ. This entry is derived from a study of blood T cell repertoires in COVID-19 (TCRdb year 2020). Looking at the study overall: Samples from collaborators originated in the United States, Italy and Spain and spanned both the acute and convalescent phases of COVID-19. The prospective study material was composed of cDNA or gDNA derived from T cells, B-cell-depleted T cells, or PBMCs. Deeply sampled blood TCRbeta repertoires from subjects exposed to, actively infected with, or recovered from COVID-19 were included in the dataset. The repertoires were made available in a free public database intended to serve as a resource for research on the immune response to SARS-CoV-2. The samples were drawn from two sources: the first 160 participants of the ongoing ImmuneRACE study, and over 950 subjects contributed by 6 global collaborators. Nearly every sample came with metadata listing a de-identified subject ID, COVID-19 status, age in years and sex. Where HLA class I and class II types were available, the types were taken from metadata supplied by the sample provider, not from assay-based typing.

Paper-wide results and their limitations: How much clinical and demographic metadata was included differed by source and by participant, and the metadata was provided uncurated.

This TCR came from a woman in her seventies with COVID-19, enrolled during active disease. Input material: peripheral blood. The rearranged chain carries TRBV5-1 and TRBJ2-2; there is no confident call for the D gene. At the DNA level, the sequence is TGCGCCAGCAGCTTGGTTAGTAACACCGGGGAGCTGTTTTTT. The translation is CASSLVSNTGELFF.